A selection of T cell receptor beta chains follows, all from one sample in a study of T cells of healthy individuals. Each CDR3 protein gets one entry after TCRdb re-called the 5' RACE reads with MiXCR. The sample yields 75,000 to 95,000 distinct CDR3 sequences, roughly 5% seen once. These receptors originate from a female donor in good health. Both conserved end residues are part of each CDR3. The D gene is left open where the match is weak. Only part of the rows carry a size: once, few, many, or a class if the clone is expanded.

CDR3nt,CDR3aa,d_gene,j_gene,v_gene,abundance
TGTGCCAGCAGCCCCATGGACAGGGGGAAAAGACTGTTTTTT,CASSPMDRGKRLFF,TRBD1,TRBJ1-4,TRBV6-5,.
TGCAGTGCCCCCGGGACAGGGGGAAAGGGTACGCAGTATTTT,CSAPGTGGKGTQYF,TRBD1,TRBJ2-3,TRBV20-1,few
TGTGCCAGCAGCTTAGGCTCCGGACTAGCGGGAGGTACAGATATGCAGTATTTT,CASSLGSGLAGGTDMQYF,TRBD2,TRBJ2-3,TRBV7-6,.
TGTGCCAGCAGTTTCTCAGCGGGACAGGGGACGACCGGGGAGCTGTTTTTT,CASSFSAGQGTTGELFF,TRBD1,TRBJ2-2,TRBV27,many
TGTGCCAGCAGCTCCAGTTCACCCCTCCACTTT,CASSSSSPLHF,.,TRBJ1-6,TRBV7-2,.
TGTGCCAGCAGCCCCAACGGCCGGTACAATGAGCAGTTCTTC,CASSPNGRYNEQFF,.,TRBJ2-1,TRBV6-5,many
TGCGCCAGCAGCTTGGAGGCAGATTCGACGGGGGGCTACACCTTC,CASSLEADSTGGYTF,.,TRBJ1-2,TRBV5-1,many
TGTGCCAGCAGCTGGGAAGAGACCCAGTACTTC,CASSWEETQYF,.,TRBJ2-5,TRBV11-2,few
TGCAGTGCTAGCCGACTGACTAGCGGGAGGGCCCACACCGGGGAGCTGTTTTTT,CSASRLTSGRAHTGELFF,TRBD2,TRBJ2-2,TRBV20-1,many
TGCAGTGCTAGGGTCCCGAGGGGGGCTAATGAAAAACTGTTTTTT,CSARVPRGANEKLFF,.,TRBJ1-4,TRBV20-1,.
TGTGCCAGCAGCTTGTATAGCGGGAGTATCTACAATGAGCAGTTCTTC,CASSLYSGSIYNEQFF,TRBD2,TRBJ2-1,TRBV5-6,.
TGCAGCGTGGGGGACGGTATTCAGCCCCAGCATTTT,CSVGDGIQPQHF,.,TRBJ1-5,TRBV29-1,.
TGTGCCAGCAGCGAAGGACAAACGAACACCGGGGAGCTGTTTTTT,CASSEGQTNTGELFF,.,TRBJ2-2,TRBV9,many
TGTGCCAGCAGCTTGGGGGGTGGTGGATGGGAGCAGTACTTC,CASSLGGGGWEQYF,.,TRBJ2-7,TRBV5-5,many